Following are 2 T cell receptor beta chains from one sample sequenced in a study of blood T cell repertoires in COVID-19. Sequencing used immunoSEQ multiplex PCR; TCRdb keeps in-frame clones, though not all of them. The sample consists of 150,000 to 200,000 clones, 80% to 85% of them appearing once. The material sequenced was peripheral blood. These receptors were collected from a human donor with acute or convalescent COVID-19. The donor label of this sample is uncertain.

This clone was observed a few times. The chain links TRBV29-1 to TRBJ1-1; D is unresolved. The V end was cut by 2 bases, the J end by 6 bases, with 13 bases between. There are 13 residues in the CDR3. CDR1 and CDR2 (germline): SQVTM, ANQGSEA. CDR3 coding DNA: TGCAGCGTTGAACTCGTGGGCAAGGCTGAAGCTTTCTTT. Its protein product is CSVELVGKAEAFF. Together with reference TRBV29-1 and TRBJ1-1, the CDR3 gives the full variable domain: SAVISQKPSRDICQRGTSLTIQCQVDSQVTMMFWYRQQPGQSLTLIATANQGSEATYESGFVIDKFPISRPNLTFSTLTVSNMSPEDSSIYLCSVELVGKAEAFFGQGTRLTVV.

V usage is TRBV2 and J usage is TRBJ2-2, with 11 nucleotides matching TRBD2. V lost 4 bases to trimming and J lost 4 bases; unmatched junction nucleotides: 8. Germline V gene lookup returns CDR1 SNHLY and CDR2 FYNNEI. This CDR3 has 17 residues. The CDR3 sequence is CASSVLAGGLSTGELFF. In DNA, the CDR3 is TGTGCCAGCAGTGTATTAGCGGGGGGGCTCTCCACCGGGGAGCTGTTTTTT.